This T cell receptor beta chain comes out of a study of shared clonotypes between healthy human individuals. Germline V CDR1 and CDR2: SGHRS, YFSETQ. The CDR3 extends over 15 amino acids. Trimming at V came to 1 base and at J to 8 bases, leaving 8 bases not matched to a gene. The genomic DNA of each subset was split evenly across several immunoSEQ plates. How the authors handled the data: There were no quality scores in the junction-only immunoSEQ sequences, so filtering differed. Data came from immunoSEQ multiplex PCR; TCRdb stores just in-frame clones and leaves some out. From that table come the V and J calls and clone size; the DNA was used to work out D and trimming. Of roughly 2.6 million clones in the sample, more than 90% were seen once.

Sequenced input: naive CD4+ T cells sorted from blood. Subset in this sample: CD45RA+ positively selected. This chain joins TRBV5-1 and TRBJ1-4; 7 bases line up with TRBD1. This receptor was obtained from a man aged 18 to 30 in good health. CDR3 coding DNA: TGCGCCAGCAGCTTGAGGGGGCGGGATCAAGAAAAACTGTTTTTT. It specifies CASSLRGRDQEKLFF.